This passage covers 22 T cell receptor beta chains from one sample sequenced in a study of shared clonotypes between healthy human individuals. Generated by immunoSEQ multiplex PCR, the TCRdb table keeps only in-frame clones and is missing some. The profile shows a few hundred thousand clones, around 72% of them singletons. The sample consisted of memory CD4+ T cells sorted from blood. Subset of the sample: CD45RA-negative fraction. The receptor source for this set is a man aged 30 to 45 in good health.

The J gene is TRBJ2-3, the V gene TRBV28; the D gene is possibly TRBD2 (5 bases). The CDR3 runs to 15 residues. Trimming removed 0 bases at V and 2 bases at J, with 9 bases between. Germline assignment: CDR1 MDHEN and CDR2 SYDVKM. The CDR3 is CASSLWGDNTDTQYF. The CDR3 DNA sequence: TGTGCCAGCAGTTTATGGGGAGATAACACAGATACGCAGTATTTT. Complete variable domain (other parts from reference TRBV28 and TRBJ2-3): DVKVTQSSRYLVKRTGEKVFLECVQDMDHENMFWYRQDPGLGLRLIYFSYDVKMKEKGDIPEGYSVSREKKERFSLILESASTNQTSMYLCASSLWGDNTDTQYFGPGTRLTVL.

The chain employs TRBV6-1 and TRBJ1-5; D is undetermined. Trimming cost V 4 bases and J 0 bases, with 7 bases left between them. Germline loops: CDR1 MNHNS, CDR2 SASEGT. This CDR3 is built from 14 residues. Here the CDR3 reads CASSGQLSNQPQHF. In DNA form, the CDR3 reads TGTGCCAGCAGTGGACAACTTAGCAATCAGCCCCAGCATTTT.

V and J are TRBV5-4 and TRBJ1-2, with TRBD1 identical over 10 bases. Trimming removed 7 bases from V and 6 bases from J; junction bases left unmatched: 9. The germline CDR1 and CDR2 sequences are SGHNT and YYREEE (reference sequence). CDR3 length: 14 residues. The CDR3 nucleotides read TGTGCCAGCGGTGCGGGACAGGGGATTGATGGCTACACCTTC. Its protein product is CASGAGQGIDGYTF.

V gene TRBV5-6 combines with J gene TRBJ2-3; no reliable D call. CDR1 and CDR2 (germline): SGHDT, YYEEEE. The CDR3 consists of 14 residues. Trimming removed 1 base from V and 4 bases from J, with 10 bases in between. This CDR3 reads CASSLRLSADTQYF. The CDR3 DNA reads as TGTGCCAGCAGCTTGAGATTGAGTGCAGATACGCAGTATTTT.

This clone was seen only once. The V gene is TRBV2, the J gene TRBJ2-5, with no clear D. Germline V gene sequence: CDR1 SNHLY, CDR2 FYNNEI. V lost 8 bases and J 3 bases, leaving 13 bases between the germline ends. This CDR3 is built from 13 residues. The CDR3 DNA is TGTGCCAGCGGGATAACAGAGAAAGAGACCCAGTACTTC. Translating it yields CASGITEKETQYF.

This chain joins TRBV10-3 and TRBJ1-1; D is uncertain. This CDR3 spans 12 amino acids. Trimming pared 5 bases from V and 2 bases from J, leaving 6 bases between. CDR1 and CDR2 from the germline V gene are ENHRY and SYGVKD. The CDR3: CAISQGNTEAFF. The CDR3 coding sequence is TGTGCCATCAGTCAAGGAAACACTGAAGCTTTCTTT.

The J gene is TRBJ2-4, the V gene TRBV5-6; D is possibly TRBD1 (6 bases). The CDR3 spans 16 residues. Germline loops: CDR1 SGHDT, CDR2 YYEEEE. V lost 4 bases and J lost 0, with 14 bases in between. The CDR3 loop reads CASSLPGQLAKNIQYF. CDR3 bases: TGTGCCAGCAGCCTCCCCGGACAGCTAGCCAAAAACATTCAGTACTTC.

The chain has TRBV19 and TRBJ1-5; 7 bases fit TRBD1. The J segment lost 13 bases and the V segment lost 4 bases, leaving 10 bases of the junction unmatched. The CDR3 totals 13 residues. Germline V gene data show CDR1 as LNHDA and CDR2 as SQIVND (reference sequence). The CDR3 nucleotides are TGTGCCAGTAGTACGACAGGGTTGGAGGATCAGCATTTT. Protein: CASSTTGLEDQHF.

As concerns this clone: Since a far larger clone is one base different, this is likely a read error. The chain couples TRBV25-1 to TRBJ2-1, with no clear D. The germline V gene has CDR1 MGHDK and CDR2 SYGVNS. This CDR3 spans 11 amino acids. V was pared by 5 bases and J by 7 bases, with 6 bases between. The CDR3 here is CASSYGNEQFF. The CDR3 coding sequence is TGTGCCAGCAGTTACGGGAATGAGCAGTTCTTC.

The chain carries TRBV5-1 and TRBJ1-1; D gene uncertain. Trimming shortened V by 4 bases and J by 2 bases, and 3 bases separated the two germline ends. The CDR3 covers 11 residues. CDR1 and CDR2 from the germline V gene are SGHRS and YFSETQ. CDR3 nucleotide sequence: TGCGCCAGCAGCCAAAACACTGAAGCTTTCTTT. Translated: CASSQNTEAFF.

The chain carries TRBV28 and TRBJ2-3; D call uncertain. Germline lookup yields CDR1 MDHEN and CDR2 SYDVKM. This CDR3 comprises 15 residues. V lost 5 bases to trimming and J lost 0 bases, with 12 bases between them. Here the CDR3 reads CASSLETVSTDTQYF. CDR3 coding DNA: TGTGCCAGCAGTCTGGAGACGGTGAGCACAGATACGCAGTATTTT.

The table lists this clone with a few counts. The chain is built from TRBV28 and TRBJ2-7; 10 bases are shared with TRBD2. The ends lost 2 bases at V and 12 bases at J; junction bases unmatched: 13. Germline CDR1 reads MDHEN; CDR2 reads SYDVKM. The CDR3 runs to 15 residues. CDR3 in DNA: TGTGCCAGCAGTTTAGGCCTAGCGGGAGTCGTTCGTCTGTACTTC. Protein sequence: CASSLGLAGVVRLYF.

The chain has TRBV5-1 and TRBJ2-2; D gene unclear. The CDR3 sequence is 14 residues long. Germline CDR1 reads SGHRS; CDR2 reads YFSETQ. V dropped 6 bases and J dropped 4 bases, with 13 bases sitting between them. Here the CDR3 DNA reads TGCGCCAGCACCCTCCAGGTCCCCACCGGGGAGCTGTTTTTT. Amino acid sequence: CASTLQVPTGELFF.

The chain combines TRBV4-1 with TRBJ1-1, with D unresolved. Trimming left V 0 bases short and J 0 bases short, with 8 bases between. Germline V gene sequence: CDR1 MGHRA, CDR2 YSYEKL. The CDR3 has 15 residues. The CDR3 spells CASSQETAVNTEAFF. The CDR3 nucleotides read TGCGCCAGCAGCCAAGAGACGGCTGTGAACACTGAAGCTTTCTTT.

For the CDR3, the DNA is TGTGCCAGTAGCCTGGGACAGGGGTCCTACGAGCAGTACTTC. Amino acid sequence: CASSLGQGSYEQYF. The genes are TRBV19 and TRBJ2-7; 10 nucleotides line up with TRBD1. V lost 6 bases to trimming and J lost 1 base; unmatched junction nucleotides: 3. Germline CDR1 is LNHDA and CDR2 is SQIVND (reference sequence). There are 14 residues in the CDR3.

The gene calls are TRBV10-1 and TRBJ2-1; D may match TRBD1 or TRBD2 (5 bases each). This CDR3 is built from 14 residues. Per the germline V gene, CDR1 is WNHNN and CDR2 is SYGVQD (reference sequence). Trimming left V 9 bases short and J 8 bases short, with 20 bases between. CDR3 protein: CASPPGRGSDEQFF. CDR3 DNA: TGCGCCAGTCCACCGGGACGCGGTAGTGATGAGCAGTTCTTC.

This clone was observed a handful of times. The CDR3 sequence: CASSLVLSGENNEQFF. The CDR3 coding sequence is TGTGCCAGCAGCTTGGTCCTAAGCGGAGAAAACAATGAGCAGTTCTTC. The V gene is TRBV5-4, the J gene TRBJ2-1; D possibly corresponds to TRBD2 (5 bases). Trimming cost V 0 bases and J 5 bases, with 15 bases left between them. CDR3 length: 16 amino acids. From germline, CDR1 is SGHNT and CDR2 YYREEE (reference sequence).

This rearrangement joins TRBV14 to TRBJ2-3; D unclear. V dropped 4 bases and J dropped 2 bases, with 13 bases sitting between them. The length of the CDR3 is 15 residues. Germline assignment: CDR1 SGHDN and CDR2 FVKESK. CDR3 nucleotide sequence: TGTGCCAGCAGCCCTAGGTCACCCATCACAGATACGCAGTATTTT. Protein product: CASSPRSPITDTQYF.

This chain joins TRBV9 and TRBJ2-2; D not resolved. The length of the CDR3 is 12 residues. CDR1 is SGDLS and CDR2 is YYNGEE in the germline V gene. Trimming left V 3 bases short and J 7 bases short, with 7 bases between. The CDR3 region has the DNA TGTGCCAGCAGCGCTGGGGTCGGGGAGCTGTTTTTT. It translates to CASSAGVGELFF.

The V and J genes are TRBV20-1 and TRBJ2-7; TRBD1 might be the D (5 bases). This CDR3 is 11 amino acids long. V gave up 5 bases and J gave up 6 bases, with 11 bases separating them. From germline, CDR1 is DFQATT and CDR2 SNEGSKA (reference sequence). CDR3 in amino acids: CSARQLREQYF. The DNA of the CDR3 is TGCAGTGCTCGACAGTTACGCGAGCAGTACTTC.

J is TRBJ2-1 and V is TRBV14; 13 nucleotides agree with TRBD2. Trimming took 4 bases from V and 7 from J; bases not matched to a gene: 7. The germline CDR1 and CDR2 sequences are SGHDN and FVKESK. This CDR3 region has 16 residues. The CDR3: CASSPPGLAGINEQFF. The CDR3 DNA is TGTGCCAGCAGCCCTCCGGGACTAGCGGGAATAAATGAGCAGTTCTTC.

V usage is TRBV2 and J usage is TRBJ2-7, with 13 bases lining up with TRBD2. V lost 4 bases, J lost 7 bases, and 10 bases stayed unmatched. Looked up from germline, CDR1 is SNHLY and CDR2 is FYNNEI. The CDR3 sequence is 16 residues long. CDR3 region: CASSAPSTSGRGEQYF. Here the CDR3 DNA reads TGTGCCAGCAGTGCCCCCTCCACTAGCGGGAGGGGTGAGCAGTACTTC.